A selection of T cell receptor beta chains follows, all from one sample in a study of blood T cell repertoires in COVID-19. Sequenced by immunoSEQ multiplex PCR; TCRdb stores in-frame clones only, minus some. The data contain more than 95,000 clones, around 90% of them singletons. The sequenced sample consisted of peripheral blood. The receptors originated from a human donor in a cohort sampled during active COVID-19. Both conserved end residues are part of each CDR3. Fields, in order: CDR3 protein, V gene.

CDR3aa: CASSLMAGMADTQYF
v_gene: TRBV5-1

CDR3aa: CASSFWGDPEAFF
v_gene: TRBV5-6

CDR3aa: CASSPGSGELFF
v_gene: TRBV6-6

CDR3aa: CASSSSSGAGTEAFF
v_gene: TRBV9

CDR3aa: CASSLLFFRSAGHEQYF
v_gene: TRBV4-1

CDR3aa: CASSLLRQSYEQYF
v_gene: TRBV28

CDR3aa: CASSAISPGELFF
v_gene: TRBV18

CDR3aa: CATSGSGSPDTQYF
v_gene: TRBV15

CDR3aa: CASSLGLAGAPYEQYF
v_gene: TRBV11-3

CDR3aa: CASSDRGRLAKNIQYF
v_gene: TRBV6-4

CDR3aa: CASSRGQGSTEAFF
v_gene: TRBV18

CDR3aa: CASSLGSGGPGDTQYF
v_gene: TRBV7-6

CDR3aa: CASSTGLTMNTEAFF
v_gene: TRBV7-2

CDR3aa: CASSKTSGSSYEQYF
v_gene: TRBV21-1

CDR3aa: CASSYLNTGGIYGYTF
v_gene: TRBV6-5

CDR3aa: CASRSPAGDTQYF
v_gene: TRBV5-4

CDR3aa: CASSLSVLAGAEQFF
v_gene: TRBV11-2

CDR3aa: CASTHTTPGQGLRELFF
v_gene: TRBV19

CDR3aa: CASSWEGLNTGELFF
v_gene: TRBV7-2

CDR3aa: CASSLDTLYEQYF
v_gene: TRBV18

CDR3aa: CASSLVVSNEQFF
v_gene: TRBV5-1

CDR3aa: CASSPGYEKISYEQYF
v_gene: TRBV4-3

CDR3aa: CASSLEAGTGAFEQYF
v_gene: TRBV5-1

CDR3aa: CASSSHDRASYTGNTIYF
v_gene: TRBV7-9

CDR3aa: CVLGGRVRGYTF
v_gene: TRBV19

CDR3aa: CASSARTGANYGYTF
v_gene: TRBV9

CDR3aa: CASSLGWSGGNYEQYF
v_gene: TRBV2

CDR3aa: CASSKAGSNTEAFF
v_gene: TRBV6-1

CDR3aa: CASSQDAMRDQETQYF
v_gene: TRBV4-3

CDR3aa: CASSLFLYEQYF
v_gene: TRBV12-3/TRBV12-4

CDR3aa: CASSLAGGGAYGYTF
v_gene: TRBV7-2

CDR3aa: CASSLGSRDTQYF
v_gene: TRBV5-1

CDR3aa: CAWSPSGPYNEQFF
v_gene: TRBV30

CDR3aa: CASSKKKIQVPFF
v_gene: TRBV12-3/TRBV12-4

CDR3aa: CASSFGHFGQTQYF
v_gene: TRBV5-4

CDR3aa: CASSYYTEAFF
v_gene: TRBV6-5

CDR3aa: CASSQDRDRLNTGELFF
v_gene: TRBV4-1

CDR3aa: CASSYGLATYNEQFF
v_gene: TRBV6-2/TRBV6-3

CDR3aa: CASSPIGVDGGELFF
v_gene: TRBV11-3

CDR3aa: CASSPSPRSYEQYF
v_gene: TRBV28

CDR3aa: CAWRPTNYEQYF
v_gene: TRBV30

CDR3aa: CASSYRDRLSSYNSPLHF
v_gene: TRBV7-9

CDR3aa: CASSSNEQFF
v_gene: TRBV28

CDR3aa: CASSYPGLAAEQYF
v_gene: TRBV6-2/TRBV6-3

CDR3aa: CASSYSAGSGYGYTF
v_gene: TRBV6-5

CDR3aa: CASSFEQTGYRNQPQHF
v_gene: TRBV28

CDR3aa: CASSLLVGGQETQYF
v_gene: TRBV7-9

CDR3aa: CASSPIDRGPDEQYF
v_gene: TRBV7-9

CDR3aa: CASSTPGQGWSGANVLTF
v_gene: TRBV2

CDR3aa: CASSQEDLEPLKSSYNEQFF
v_gene: TRBV3-1/TRBV3-2

CDR3aa: CASRKNRNRVAKNIQYF
v_gene: TRBV6-4

CDR3aa: CASSPRGGGLAVYNEQFF
v_gene: TRBV11-2

CDR3aa: CASSDIRSTNEKLFF
v_gene: TRBV25-1

CDR3aa: CASSPGWQYGYTF
v_gene: TRBV14

CDR3aa: CASSPPAYNEQFF
v_gene: TRBV18